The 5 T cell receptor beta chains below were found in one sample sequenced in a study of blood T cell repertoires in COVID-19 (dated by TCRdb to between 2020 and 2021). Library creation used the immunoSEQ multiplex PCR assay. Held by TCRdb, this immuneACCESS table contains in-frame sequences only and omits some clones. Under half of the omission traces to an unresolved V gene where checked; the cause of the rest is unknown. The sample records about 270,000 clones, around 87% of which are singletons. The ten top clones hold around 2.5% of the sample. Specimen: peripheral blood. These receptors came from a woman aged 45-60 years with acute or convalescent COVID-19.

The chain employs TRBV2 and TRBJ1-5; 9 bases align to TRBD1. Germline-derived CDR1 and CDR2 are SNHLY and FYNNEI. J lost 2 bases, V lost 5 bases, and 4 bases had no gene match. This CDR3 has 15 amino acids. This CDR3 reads CASSSDRGGNQPQHF. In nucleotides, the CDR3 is TGTGCCAGCAGTTCGGACAGGGGTGGCAATCAGCCCCAGCATTTT.

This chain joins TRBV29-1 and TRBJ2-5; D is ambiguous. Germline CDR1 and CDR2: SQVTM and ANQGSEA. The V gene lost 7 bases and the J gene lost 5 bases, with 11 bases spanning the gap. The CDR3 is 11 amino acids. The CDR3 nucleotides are TGCAGCGCCCAAGAGTATGAGACCCAGTACTTC. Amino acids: CSAQEYETQYF.

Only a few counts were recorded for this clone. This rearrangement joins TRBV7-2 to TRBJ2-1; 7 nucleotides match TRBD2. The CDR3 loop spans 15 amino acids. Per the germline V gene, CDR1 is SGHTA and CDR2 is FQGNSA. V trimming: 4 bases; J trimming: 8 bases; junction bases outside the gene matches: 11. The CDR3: CASSSGGPRRDEQFF. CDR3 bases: TGTGCCAGCAGCTCGGGGGGTCCTCGTCGGGATGAGCAGTTCTTC.

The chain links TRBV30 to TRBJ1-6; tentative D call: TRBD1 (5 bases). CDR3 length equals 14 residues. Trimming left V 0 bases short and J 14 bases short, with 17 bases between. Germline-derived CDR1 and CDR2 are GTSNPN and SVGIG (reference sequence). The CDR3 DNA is TGTGCCTGGAGTGTTCTGGTCTCAGGGTCATCCCTCCACTTT. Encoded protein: CAWSVLVSGSSLHF.

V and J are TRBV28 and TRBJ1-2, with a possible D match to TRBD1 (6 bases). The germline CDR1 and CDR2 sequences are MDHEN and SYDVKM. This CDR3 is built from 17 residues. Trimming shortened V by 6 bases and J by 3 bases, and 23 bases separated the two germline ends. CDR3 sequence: CASRGPGHVSGDYGYTF. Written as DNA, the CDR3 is TGTGCCAGCAGGGGCCCGGGACACGTCTCGGGCGACTATGGCTACACCTTC.